This T cell receptor beta chain stems from a study of blood T cell repertoires in COVID-19 (dated by TCRdb to between 2020 and 2021). In the study overall: Samples from collaborators originated in the United States, Italy and Spain and spanned both the acute and convalescent phases of COVID-19. The material from the prospective study consisted of cDNA or gDNA derived from T cells, B-cell-depleted T cells, or PBMCs. Deeply sampled blood TCRbeta repertoires from subjects exposed to, actively infected with, or recovered from COVID-19 were included in the dataset. The repertoires were made available in a free public database intended to serve as a resource for research on the immune response to SARS-CoV-2. Samples came from the ongoing ImmuneRACE study (first 160 participants) plus 1,254 subjects from 6 global collaborators. Nearly every sample came with metadata listing a de-identified subject ID, COVID-19 status, age in years and sex. Where available, HLA class I and class II types were obtained from metadata supplied by the sample provider rather than from assay-based typing.

On this clone itself: Its antigen remains undetermined. Base quality data are lacking; no much larger clone is found one base away.

The immunoSEQ Assay, a bias-controlled multiplex PCR, was used to amplify TCRbeta CDR3 regions from genomic DNA. Regarding the original processing steps: Nucleated cell counts per sample were estimated from amplification of reference gene primers within the assay. To quantify the absolute abundance of each unique TCRbeta CDR3 rearrangement, sequence reads were collapsed and filtered. For each sample, productive Simpson clonality was calculated as the square root of Simpson's diversity index across productive rearrangements. The immuneACCESS repertoire file appears here via TCRdb, limited to in-frame rearrangements. These files lack a portion of the clones; in checked studies, under half of the deficit traces to unresolved V genes, and the cause of the others is not known. V, J and clone size derive from that table, while D and trimming were established from the DNA sequence. The sample contains 150,000 to 200,000 clones, roughly 90% of them found a single time. The top ten constitute roughly 8.8% of the sample.

Participants in the prospective study were enrolled through a virtual design, were aged roughly 18 to 100 years, and lived in about two dozen United States geographic areas. In the prospective study, participants were assigned to cohorts based on the clinical history participants reported in a screening survey and a study questionnaire. Recovered participants in ImmuneRACE Cohort 3 were defined as having two consecutive negative NP/OP PCR tests, clearance from a healthcare professional, or resolution of symptoms. In the prospective study, whole blood, serum and a nasopharyngeal or oropharyngeal swab were collected from each participant by mobile phlebotomists. Prospective study participants could optionally give additional blood draws and questionnaires over an approximately two-month period. Blood samples from the prospective study were shipped frozen or at room temperature prior to DNA extraction.

The junction shows trimming of 6 bases on V and 4 bases on J, and the gene matches do not reach 4 bases of it. From cysteine to phenylalanine, the CDR3 is 13 amino acids long. The DNA shown is the 39-base CDR3, in frame from base 1. Per the germline V gene (reference sequence), MNHEY is the CDR1 and SMNVEV is the CDR2. Paper-wide results and their limitations: Clinical and demographic metadata were provided uncurated, with the amount varying by source and participant.

The sequencing input was PBMCs or T cells enriched from blood (not recorded which). The V and J genes are TRBV27 and TRBJ2-7; TRBD1 matches 9 bases in the middle. The TCR originated in a woman aged 18-29 years who had recovered from COVID-19. Here is the DNA: TGTGCCAGCAGCGCCGGGACAGGGTACGAGCAGTACTTC. This translates into CASSAGTGYEQYF.